This T cell receptor beta chain is from a study of T-cell reconstitution after alpha-beta-depleted transplantation in children. As it was prepared, the TCRbeta library received unique molecular identifiers. One entry per CDR3 protein, called by TCRdb with MiXCR from the PCR reads. The data show some 500,000 distinct CDR3 sequences, about 33% seen once. Only a few counts were recorded for this clonotype. The germline CDR1 and CDR2 sequences are DFQATT and SNEGSKA (reference sequence). Trimming removed 3 bases at V and 2 bases at J, with 11 bases between. This CDR3 has 14 residues. This receptor was obtained from a human donor who donated a stem cell graft to a child with aplastic anemia. The sample here was PBMCs from the stem cell graft donor, taken from the stem cell graft. The chain carries TRBV20-1 and TRBJ2-1; possibly TRBD2 for D (5 bases). CDR3 loop: CSARQGSTYNEQFF. As DNA, the CDR3 is TGCAGTGCTAGGCAAGGGAGTACCTACAATGAGCAGTTCTTC.